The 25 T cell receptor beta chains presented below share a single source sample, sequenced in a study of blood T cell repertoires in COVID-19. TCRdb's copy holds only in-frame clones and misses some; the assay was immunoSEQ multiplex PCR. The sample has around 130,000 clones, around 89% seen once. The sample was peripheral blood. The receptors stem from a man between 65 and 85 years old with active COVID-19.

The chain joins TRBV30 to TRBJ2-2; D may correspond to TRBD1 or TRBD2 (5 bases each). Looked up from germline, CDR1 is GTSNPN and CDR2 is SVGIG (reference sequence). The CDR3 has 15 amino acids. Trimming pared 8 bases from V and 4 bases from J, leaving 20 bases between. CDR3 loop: CAGTQLAGVTGELFF. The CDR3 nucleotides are TGTGCCGGGACCCAACTTGCCGGGGTCACCGGGGAGCTGTTTTTT.

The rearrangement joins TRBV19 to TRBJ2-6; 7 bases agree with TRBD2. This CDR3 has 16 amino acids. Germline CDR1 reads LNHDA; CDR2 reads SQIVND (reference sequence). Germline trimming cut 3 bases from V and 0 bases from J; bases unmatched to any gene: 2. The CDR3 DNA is TGTGCCAGTAGTATTTGGGGGGGCTCTGGGGCCAACGTCCTGACTTTC. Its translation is CASSIWGGSGANVLTF.

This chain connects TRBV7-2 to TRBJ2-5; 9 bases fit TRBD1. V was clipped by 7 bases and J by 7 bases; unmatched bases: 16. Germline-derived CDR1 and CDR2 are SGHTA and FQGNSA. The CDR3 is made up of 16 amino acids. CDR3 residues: CASNGDRDRVKGTQYF. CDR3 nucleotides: TGTGCCAGCAATGGCGACCGGGACAGGGTTAAAGGGACCCAGTACTTC.

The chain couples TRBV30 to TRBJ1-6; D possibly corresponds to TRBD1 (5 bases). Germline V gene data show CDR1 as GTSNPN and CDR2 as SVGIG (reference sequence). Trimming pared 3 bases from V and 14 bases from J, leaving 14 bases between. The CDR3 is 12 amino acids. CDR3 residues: CAWSRDSPTLHF. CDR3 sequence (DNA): TGTGCCTGGAGCCGGGACTCCCCAACCCTCCACTTT.

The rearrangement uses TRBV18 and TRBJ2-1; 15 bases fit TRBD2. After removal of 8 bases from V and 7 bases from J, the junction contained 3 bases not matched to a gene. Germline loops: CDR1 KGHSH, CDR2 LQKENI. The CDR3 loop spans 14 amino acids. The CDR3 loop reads CASEGLAGGNEQFF. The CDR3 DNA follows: TGTGCCAGCGAGGGACTAGCGGGAGGAAATGAGCAGTTCTTC.

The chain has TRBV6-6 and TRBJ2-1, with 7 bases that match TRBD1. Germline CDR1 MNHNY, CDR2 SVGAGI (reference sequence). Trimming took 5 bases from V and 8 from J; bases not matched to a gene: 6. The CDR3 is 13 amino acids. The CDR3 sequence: CASSTDRVHEQFF. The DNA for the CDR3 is TGTGCCAGCAGTACTGACAGGGTCCATGAGCAGTTCTTC.

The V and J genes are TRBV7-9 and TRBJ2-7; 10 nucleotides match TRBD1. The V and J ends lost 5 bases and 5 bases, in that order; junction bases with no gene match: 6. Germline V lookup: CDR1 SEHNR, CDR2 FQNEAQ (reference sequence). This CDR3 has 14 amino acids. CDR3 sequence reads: CASSPRDRGHEQYF. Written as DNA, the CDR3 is TGTGCCAGCAGCCCCCGGGACAGGGGCCACGAGCAGTACTTC.

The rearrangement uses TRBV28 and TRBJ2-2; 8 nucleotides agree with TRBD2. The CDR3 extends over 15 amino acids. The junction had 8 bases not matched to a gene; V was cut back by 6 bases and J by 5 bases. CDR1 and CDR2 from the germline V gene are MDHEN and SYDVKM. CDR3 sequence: CASRLSGSNTGELFF. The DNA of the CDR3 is TGTGCCAGCAGGCTGAGCGGGAGCAATACCGGGGAGCTGTTTTTT.

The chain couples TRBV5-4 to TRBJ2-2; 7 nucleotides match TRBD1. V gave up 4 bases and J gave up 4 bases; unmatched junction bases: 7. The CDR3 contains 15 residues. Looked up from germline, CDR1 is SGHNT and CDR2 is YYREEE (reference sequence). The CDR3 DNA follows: TGTGCCAGCAGCGACAAGACAGGGAGCACCGGGGAGCTGTTTTTT. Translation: CASSDKTGSTGELFF.

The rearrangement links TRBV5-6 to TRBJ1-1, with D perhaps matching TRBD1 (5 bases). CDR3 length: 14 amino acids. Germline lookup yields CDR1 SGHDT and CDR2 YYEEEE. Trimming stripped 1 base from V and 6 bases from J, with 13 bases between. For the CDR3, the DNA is TGTGCCAGCAGCTTGTGGAAGACAGACTCTGAAGCTTTCTTT. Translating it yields CASSLWKTDSEAFF.

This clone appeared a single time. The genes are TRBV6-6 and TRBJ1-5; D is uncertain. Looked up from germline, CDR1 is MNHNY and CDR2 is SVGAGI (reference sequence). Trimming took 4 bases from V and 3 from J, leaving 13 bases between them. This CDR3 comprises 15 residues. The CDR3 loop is CASSLASGDNQPQHF. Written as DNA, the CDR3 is TGTGCCAGCAGTTTGGCCTCAGGTGACAATCAGCCCCAGCATTTT.

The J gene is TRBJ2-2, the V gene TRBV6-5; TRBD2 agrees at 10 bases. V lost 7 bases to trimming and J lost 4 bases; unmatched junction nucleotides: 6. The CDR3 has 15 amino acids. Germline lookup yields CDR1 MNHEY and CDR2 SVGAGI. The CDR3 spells CASTTSGRATGELFF. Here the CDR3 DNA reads TGTGCCAGCACTACGAGCGGGAGGGCCACCGGGGAGCTGTTTTTT.

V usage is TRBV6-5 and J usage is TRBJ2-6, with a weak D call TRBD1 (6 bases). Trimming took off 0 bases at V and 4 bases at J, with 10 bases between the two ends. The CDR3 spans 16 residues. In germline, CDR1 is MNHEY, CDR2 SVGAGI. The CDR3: CASSYSRGLGANVLTF. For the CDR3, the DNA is TGTGCCAGCAGTTACTCAAGGGGGTTGGGGGCCAACGTCCTGACTTTC.

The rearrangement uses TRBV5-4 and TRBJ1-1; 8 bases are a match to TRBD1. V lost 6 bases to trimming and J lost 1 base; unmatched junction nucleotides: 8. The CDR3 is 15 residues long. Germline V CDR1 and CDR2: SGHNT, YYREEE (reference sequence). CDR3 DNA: TGTGCCAGCACCCTAGGACAGGGTTCGAACACTGAAGCTTTCTTT. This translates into CASTLGQGSNTEAFF.

The DNA of the CDR3 is TGTGCCAGCAGCTTAGGTTACAGGCTAGCGGGAGGGCCCTCCAATGAGCAGTTCTTC. Residues: CASSLGYRLAGGPSNEQFF. The chain combines TRBV11-3 with TRBJ2-1; 12 positions match TRBD2. The CDR3 runs to 19 residues. The ends lost 1 base at V and 6 bases at J; junction bases unmatched: 13. CDR1 and CDR2 (germline): SGHNT, YENEEA.

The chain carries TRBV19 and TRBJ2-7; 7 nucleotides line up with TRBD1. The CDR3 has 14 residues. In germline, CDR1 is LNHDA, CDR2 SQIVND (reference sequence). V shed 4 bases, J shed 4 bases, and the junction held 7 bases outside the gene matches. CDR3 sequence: CASSKGTDGYEQYF. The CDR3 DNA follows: TGTGCCAGTAGTAAGGGGACAGACGGTTACGAGCAGTACTTC.

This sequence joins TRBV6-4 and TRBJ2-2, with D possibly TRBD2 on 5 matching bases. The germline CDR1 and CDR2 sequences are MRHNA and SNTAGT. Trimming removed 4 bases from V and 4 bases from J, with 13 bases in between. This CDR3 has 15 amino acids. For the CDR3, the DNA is TGTGCCAGCAGTGTGACTCCGGGGTCCACCGGGGAGCTGTTTTTT. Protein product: CASSVTPGSTGELFF.

Written as DNA, the CDR3 is TGTGCCTGGACTAGTCGGGCTGAAGCTTTCTTT. It codes for CAWTSRAEAFF. V gene TRBV30 combines with J gene TRBJ1-1; no definite D call. The V end was cut by 4 bases, the J end by 6 bases, with 9 bases between. The length of the CDR3 is 11 residues. Germline V gene lookup returns CDR1 GTSNPN and CDR2 SVGIG (reference sequence).

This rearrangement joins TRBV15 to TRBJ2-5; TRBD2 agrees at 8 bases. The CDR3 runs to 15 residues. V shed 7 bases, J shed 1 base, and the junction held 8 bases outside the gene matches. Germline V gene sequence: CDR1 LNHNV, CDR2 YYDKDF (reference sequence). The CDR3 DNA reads TGTGCCACCAACAGGGCGGGAGGTCTCCAAGAGACCCAGTACTTC. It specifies CATNRAGGLQETQYF.

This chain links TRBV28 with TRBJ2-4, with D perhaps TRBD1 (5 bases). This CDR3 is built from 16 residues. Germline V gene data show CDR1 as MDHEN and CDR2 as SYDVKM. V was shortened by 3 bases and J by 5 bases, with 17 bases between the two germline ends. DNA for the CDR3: TGTGCCAGCAGTTTGCAGGGCAGCTTCGACGAAAACATTCAGTACTTC. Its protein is CASSLQGSFDENIQYF. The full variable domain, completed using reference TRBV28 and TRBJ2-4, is DVKVTQSSRYLVKRTGEKVFLECVQDMDHENMFWYRQDPGLGLRLIYFSYDVKMKEKGDIPEGYSVSREKKERFSLILESASTNQTSMYLCASSLQGSFDENIQYFGAGTRLSVL.

Here the CDR3 DNA reads TGTGCCAGCAGCGGGGGGAGCGGGAGGGCCGAGTACGAGCAGTACTTC. Translation gives CASSGGSGRAEYEQYF. The chain joins TRBV7-9 to TRBJ2-7, with TRBD2 identical over 10 bases. Looked up from germline, CDR1 is SEHNR and CDR2 is FQNEAQ (reference sequence). The CDR3 is 16 amino acids. Germline trimming cut 5 bases from V and 4 bases from J; bases unmatched to any gene: 11. The full variable domain, with the rest looked up from reference TRBV7-9 and TRBJ2-7, is DTGVSQNPRHKITKRGQNVTFRCDPISEHNRLYWYRQTLGQGPEFLTYFQNEAQLEKSRLLSDRFSAERPKGSFSTLEIQRTEQGDSAMYLCASSGGSGRAEYEQYFGPGTRLTVT.

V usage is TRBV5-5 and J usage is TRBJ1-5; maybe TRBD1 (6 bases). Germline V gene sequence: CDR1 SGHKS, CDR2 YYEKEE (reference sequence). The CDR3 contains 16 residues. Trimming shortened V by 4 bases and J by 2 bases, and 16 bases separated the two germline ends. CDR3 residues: CASSPVQGNGNQPQHF. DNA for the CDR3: TGTGCCAGCAGCCCGGTACAGGGCAATGGCAATCAGCCCCAGCATTTT.

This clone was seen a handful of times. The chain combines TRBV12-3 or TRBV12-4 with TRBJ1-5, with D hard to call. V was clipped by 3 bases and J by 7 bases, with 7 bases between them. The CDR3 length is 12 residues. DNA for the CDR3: TGTGCCAGCAGTTTGAGGGAGCAGCCCCAGCATTTT. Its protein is CASSLREQPQHF.

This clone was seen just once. CDR3 loop: CASREEVLNTEAFF. In DNA, the CDR3 is TGCGCCAGCAGAGAAGAGGTACTGAACACTGAAGCTTTCTTT. The V call is TRBV5-1, the J call TRBJ1-1; the D is unclear. Germline V gives CDR1 SGHRS, CDR2 YFSETQ. V was clipped by 5 bases and J by 0 bases, with 11 bases between them. CDR3 length: 14 amino acids. Full variable domain (remainder filled in from reference TRBV5-1 and TRBJ1-1): KAGVTQTPRYLIKTRGQQVTLSCSPISGHRSVSWYQQTPGQGLQFLFEYFSETQRNKGNFPGRFSGRQFSNSRSEMNVSTLELGDSALYLCASREEVLNTEAFFGQGTRLTVV.

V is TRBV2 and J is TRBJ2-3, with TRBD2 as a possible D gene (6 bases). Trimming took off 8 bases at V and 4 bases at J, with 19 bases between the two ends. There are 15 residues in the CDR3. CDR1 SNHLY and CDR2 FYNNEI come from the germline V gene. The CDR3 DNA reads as TGTGCCAGCCGAGGGCGGGATAATAAAGCAGATACGCAGTATTTT. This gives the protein CASRGRDNKADTQYF.